Listed here are 5 T cell receptor beta chains from one sample, sequenced in a study of T cell responses to AZD1222 COVID-19 vaccine. Using immunoSEQ multiplex PCR, the repertoire was profiled, and TCRdb retains in-frame clones only, with some absent. This table has 150,000 to 200,000 clones, around 92% appearing once. The sequencing used peripheral blood, collected 28 days after the second AZD1222 dose. The receptors stem from an adult who received the AZD1222 COVID-19 vaccine.

This clone was seen at least ten times. The chain has TRBV6-4 and TRBJ2-6; D not certain. The CDR3 sequence is 15 residues long. Trimming pared 3 bases from V and 0 bases from J, leaving 6 bases between. Per germline, CDR1 MRHNA and CDR2 SNTAGT. In nucleotides, the CDR3 is TGTGCCAGCAGTGATCAACTCTCTGGGGCCAACGTCCTGACTTTC. It yields the protein CASSDQLSGANVLTF.

The V gene is TRBV30, the J gene TRBJ1-5; no clear D. Per the germline V gene, CDR1 is GTSNPN and CDR2 is SVGIG (reference sequence). This CDR3 contains 13 residues. V was cut by 3 bases and J by 4 bases, with 10 bases left in between. In nucleotides, the CDR3 is TGTGCCTGGAGCCTGCAGAGAAATCAGCCCCAGCATTTT. Translated, it gives CAWSLQRNQPQHF.

V and J are TRBV28 and TRBJ1-2; perhaps TRBD1 as D (5 bases). The CDR3 has 15 residues. Germline CDR1 MDHEN, CDR2 SYDVKM. V was shortened by 1 base and J by 4 bases, with 13 bases between the two germline ends. The CDR3 is CASSLSGGLVYGYTF. CDR3 nucleotide sequence: TGTGCCAGCAGTTTATCGGGGGGATTGGTCTATGGCTACACCTTC.

The V gene is TRBV3-1 (or the pseudogene TRBV3-2), the J gene TRBJ2-1, with D unresolved. Germline CDR1 and CDR2: LGHDT and YNNKEL (reference sequence). Trimming pared 1 base from V and 7 bases from J, leaving 14 bases between. CDR3 length equals 15 residues. The CDR3 spells CASSQVATSLNEQFF. As DNA, the CDR3 is TGTGCCAGCAGCCAAGTAGCTACATCCCTGAATGAGCAGTTCTTC.

The chain has TRBV29-1 and TRBJ1-2; 7 nucleotides match TRBD1. V lost 7 bases to trimming and J lost 4 bases; unmatched junction nucleotides: 6. In germline, CDR1 is SQVTM, CDR2 ANQGSEA. This CDR3 contains 12 residues. CDR3 DNA sequence: TGCAGCGGGGGACAGAGCCGCTATGGCTACACCTTC. Its translation: CSGGQSRYGYTF. Filled out from reference TRBV29-1 and TRBJ1-2, the complete variable domain reads SAVISQKPSRDICQRGTSLTIQCQVDSQVTMMFWYRQQPGQSLTLIATANQGSEATYESGFVIDKFPISRPNLTFSTLTVSNMSPEDSSIYLCSGGQSRYGYTFGSGTRLTVV.